A single sample is the source of the 29 T cell receptor beta chains below, sequenced in a study of blood T cells in healthy people across ages. For the second PCR, which ran for about 6 to 11 cycles, a sample-barcoded 5' primer and a J-beta primer mix were used. TCRdb analysed the 5' RACE reads with MiXCR anew, one entry per CDR3 protein. The sample lists about a million distinct CDR3 sequences, around 54% seen once, with 20% to 25% in the top ten. Source material: blood. The source of these receptors is an older woman in good health.

The chain is built from TRBV7-2 and TRBJ2-5, with TRBD1 as a possible D gene (6 bases). The CDR3 runs to 15 residues. CDR1 and CDR2 (germline): SGHTA, FQGNSA. Deletions cut 8 bases from V and 4 bases from J, with 20 bases between. CDR3 residues: CASLKTYRAVETQYF. CDR3 DNA sequence: TGTGCCAGCCTGAAGACCTACAGGGCTGTAGAGACCCAGTACTTC.

The chain joins TRBV29-1 to TRBJ1-1, with 10 bases matching TRBD1. This CDR3 is 13 amino acids long. CDR1 and CDR2 from the germline V gene are SQVTM and ANQGSEA. The V segment lost 8 bases and the J segment 4 bases; nucleotides outside the gene matches: 7. CDR3 coding DNA: TGCAGCCATACCGGGACAGGGGTCACTGAAGCTTTCTTT. Encoded protein: CSHTGTGVTEAFF.

The chain recombines TRBV20-1 with TRBJ2-7; D is uncertain. This CDR3 is 9 amino acids long. Germline V gene lookup returns CDR1 DFQATT and CDR2 SNEGSKA (reference sequence). The CDR3 DNA reads as TGCAGGGTAACCTACGAGCAGTACTTC. It translates to CRVTYEQYF.

The chain is built from TRBV12-3 or TRBV12-4 and TRBJ2-1; the D gene is possibly TRBD1 (5 bases). This CDR3 has 15 residues. V was trimmed by 3 bases and J by 1 base, leaving 10 bases between them. The CDR3: CASSFAQGSYNEQFF. The CDR3, as DNA: TGTGCCAGCAGTTTTGCTCAGGGATCCTACAATGAGCAGTTCTTC.

This chain connects TRBV20-1 to TRBJ2-3; no clear D. The germline CDR1 and CDR2 sequences are DFQATT and SNEGSKA (reference sequence). The CDR3 covers 14 residues. Trimming stripped 5 bases from V and 3 bases from J, with 15 bases between. Here the CDR3 DNA reads TGCAGTGCTCCGACCCCCGACGGGACAGATACGCAGTATTTT. Residues: CSAPTPDGTDTQYF.

This clonotype was counted between two and nine times. This rearrangement joins TRBV6-5 to TRBJ2-3; TRBD1 agrees at 7 bases. Germline loops: CDR1 MNHEY, CDR2 SVGAGI. The CDR3 extends over 15 amino acids. Unmatched junction bases numbered 7, after V lost 4 bases and J lost 3 bases. As DNA, the CDR3 is TGTGCCAGCAGTTCCGACAGGGATCTTACAGATACGCAGTATTTT. Protein sequence: CASSSDRDLTDTQYF.

The chain recombines TRBV27 with TRBJ2-7, with 11 bases lining up with TRBD2. Germline loops: CDR1 MNHEY, CDR2 SMNVEV (reference sequence). The length of the CDR3 is 15 residues. With V trimmed by 5 bases and J by 8 bases, 11 bases remained unmatched. The CDR3 here is CASSPDGLAGRKQYF. The CDR3 DNA is TGTGCCAGCAGTCCCGACGGACTAGCGGGCCGTAAGCAGTACTTC.

This chain connects TRBV3-1 to TRBJ2-5; D may be TRBD1 (8 bases). V was clipped by 0 bases and J by 11 bases, with 19 bases between them. The CDR3 has 15 amino acids. Germline-derived CDR1 and CDR2 are LGHDT and YNNKEL (reference sequence). The CDR3 nucleotides are TGTGCCAGCAGCCAAGAGTCCAGGGGGCGGGGAGGGCAGTACTTC. Translating it yields CASSQESRGRGGQYF.

This clonotype was counted a few times. V and J are TRBV24-1 and TRBJ2-3; TRBD1 might be the D (5 bases). CDR1 is KGHDR and CDR2 is SFDVKD in the germline V gene. V gave up 6 bases and J gave up 0 bases, with 9 bases separating them. The CDR3 is made up of 14 amino acids. CDR3 residues: CATSQGSSTDTQYF. The CDR3, as DNA: TGTGCCACCAGTCAGGGATCTAGCACAGATACGCAGTATTTT.

V usage is TRBV12-3 or TRBV12-4 and J usage is TRBJ2-3; TRBD2 aligns across 9 bases. The junction had 3 bases not matched to a gene; V was cut back by 3 bases and J by 8 bases. This CDR3 spans 13 amino acids. In DNA, the CDR3 is TGTGCCAGCAGTTTTGGCGGGAGGGGTACGCAGTATTTT. This translates into CASSFGGRGTQYF.

This chain joins TRBV12-3 or TRBV12-4 and TRBJ2-7; 16 bases are shared with TRBD2. The V and J ends lost 6 bases and 3 bases, in that order; junction bases with no gene match: 5. The CDR3 contains 16 residues. The CDR3 spells CASRFGTSGRVYEQYF. CDR3 DNA sequence: TGTGCCAGCAGATTCGGGACTAGCGGGAGGGTCTACGAGCAGTACTTC.

In this sample, this clonotype turned up a few times. The chain recombines TRBV30 with TRBJ2-1; 11 bases align to TRBD2. The V gene's germline CDR1 is GTSNPN and CDR2 SVGIG (reference sequence). V lost 3 bases, J lost 7 bases, and 14 bases stayed unmatched. CDR3 length: 17 amino acids. DNA of the CDR3: TGTGCCTGGAGCGGCCACACGCTAGCGGGAGGAGGGAATGAGCAGTTCTTC. It translates to CAWSGHTLAGGGNEQFF. Full variable domain (rest looked up from reference TRBV30 and TRBJ2-1): SQTIHQWPATLVQPVGSPLSLECTVEGTSNPNLYWYRQAAGRGLQLLFYSVGIGQISSEVPQNLSASRPQDRQFILSSKKLLLSDSGFYLCAWSGHTLAGGGNEQFFGPGTRLTVL.

V is TRBV7-2 and J is TRBJ2-5; 11 positions agree with TRBD2. Unmatched junction bases numbered 13, after V lost 5 bases and J lost 11 bases. The CDR3 extends over 15 amino acids. CDR1 is SGHTA, CDR2 FQGNSA, per germline. CDR3 nucleotides: TGTGCCAGCAGCCGCACTAGCGGGAGTGGGAATGAGCAGTACTTC. Protein product: CASSRTSGSGNEQYF.

This clonotype was found many times. The V gene is TRBV25-1, the J gene TRBJ2-4, with D hard to call. V lost 3 bases and J 2 bases, leaving 11 bases between the germline ends. The CDR3 contains 15 residues. Germline loops: CDR1 MGHDK, CDR2 SYGVNS. The CDR3: CASSDTGPPKNIQYF. Written as DNA, the CDR3 is TGTGCCAGCAGTGATACGGGTCCCCCCAAAAACATTCAGTACTTC.

This clonotype was seen only once. The chain recombines TRBV2 with TRBJ2-2; 9 nucleotides align to TRBD1. This CDR3 is built from 15 residues. The germline CDR1 and CDR2 sequences are SNHLY and FYNNEI. The V gene end was trimmed by 7 bases and the J gene end by 7 bases; junction bases not matched to a gene: 10. CDR3 nucleotide sequence: TGTGCCAGCATGACGGACAGGGGTGCAGTCGGGGAGCTGTTTTTT. This encodes CASMTDRGAVGELFF.

This clonotype was counted only a few times. The chain combines TRBV4-1 with TRBJ2-3, with D possibly being TRBD2 (6 bases). Germline V gene data show CDR1 as MGHRA and CDR2 as YSYEKL. The CDR3 loop spans 15 amino acids. Trimming shortened V by 2 bases and J by 2 bases, and 11 bases separated the two germline ends. CDR3 nucleotides: TGCGCCAGCAGCCAAAGGGAGGCCGACACAGATACGCAGTATTTT. Protein product: CASSQREADTDTQYF.

The rearrangement links TRBV5-1 to TRBJ2-4, with 8 bases matching TRBD2. Per the germline V gene, CDR1 is SGHRS and CDR2 is YFSETQ. V trimming: 4 bases; J trimming: 8 bases; junction bases outside the gene matches: 11. This CDR3 has 15 amino acids. CDR3 loop: CASSPTGLAGDIQYF. CDR3 sequence (DNA): TGCGCCAGCAGCCCTACCGGACTAGCCGGGGACATTCAGTACTTC.

About this clonotype itself: A much larger clone differs by one base, so this may be a read error. The chain is built from TRBV7-8 and TRBJ1-6; D call uncertain. The CDR3 has 13 amino acids. Trimming shortened V by 5 bases and J by 9 bases, and 11 bases separated the two germline ends. Germline CDR1 SGHVS, CDR2 FQNEAQ. CDR3: CASSIDPSSPLHF. The CDR3 nucleotides are TGTGCCAGCAGCATCGACCCGAGTTCACCCCTCCACTTT.

The chain is built from TRBV28 and TRBJ2-7, with 12 nucleotides matching TRBD2. J gave up 7 bases and V 10 bases, and 8 bases lay outside the gene matches. Germline lookup yields CDR1 MDHEN and CDR2 SYDVKM. The CDR3 is 13 amino acids. CDR3 coding DNA: TGTGCCACCCGACTAGCGGGAGCGGGTGAGCAGTACTTC. This encodes CATRLAGAGEQYF.

The chain joins TRBV12-3 or TRBV12-4 to TRBJ2-3; no clear D. This CDR3 region has 15 residues. Trimming pared 6 bases from V and 2 bases from J, leaving 15 bases between. The CDR3 coding sequence is TGTGCCAGCAGCTCCCAGACCCAACACACAGATACGCAGTATTTT. It encodes CASSSQTQHTDTQYF.

In this sample, this clonotype turned up a few times. The J gene is TRBJ1-6, the V gene TRBV12-3 or TRBV12-4; the D is unclear. Trimming removed 6 bases from V and 5 bases from J, with 8 bases in between. The CDR3 has 13 residues. The CDR3: CASSLKNNSPLHF. CDR3 DNA sequence: TGTGCCAGCAGCCTGAAGAATAATTCACCCCTCCACTTT.

The chain has TRBV29-1 and TRBJ2-2; TRBD1 agrees at 9 bases. The CDR3 spans 15 residues. The junction had 9 bases not matched to a gene; V was cut back by 7 bases and J by 3 bases. Germline values: CDR1 SQVTM, CDR2 ANQGSEA. CDR3 protein: CSATTGTGYTGELFF. CDR3 in DNA: TGCAGCGCTACCACCGGGACAGGGTACACCGGGGAGCTGTTTTTT.

The chain recombines TRBV5-1 with TRBJ1-2; D is unclear. V was pared by 4 bases and J by 8 bases, with 21 bases between. The CDR3 has 15 amino acids. The germline gives CDR1 SGHRS, CDR2 YFSETQ. The DNA for the CDR3 is TGCGCCAGCAGCAACACCCAAGTTGAGGAAGGCGGCTACACCTTC. Amino acid sequence: CASSNTQVEEGGYTF.

The chain combines TRBV5-1 with TRBJ2-3, with a weak D call TRBD2 (6 bases). The CDR3 has 16 residues. Germline V gene sequence: CDR1 SGHRS, CDR2 YFSETQ. V shed 4 bases and J shed 2 bases, with 17 bases lying between them. This CDR3 is CASSEQLAGITDTQYF. Written as DNA, the CDR3 is TGCGCCAGCAGCGAACAACTAGCAGGAATCACAGATACGCAGTATTTT.

Comment on this clonotype: One junction end does not reproduce the germline sequence, and a read error may be involved. The CDR3 sequence: CAGSEIAGGHEQYF. The CDR3 DNA follows: TGTGCCGGCAGTGAAATAGCGGGAGGCCACGAGCAGTACTTC. This chain links TRBV2 with TRBJ2-5; 10 nucleotides match TRBD2. The DNA end is more similar to TRBJ2-7, so the J call may be wrong. This CDR3 region has 14 residues. Germline V CDR1 and CDR2: SNHLY, FYNNEI.

The chain combines TRBV2 with TRBJ2-5; D not resolved. The CDR3 contains 17 residues. V was trimmed by 2 bases and J by 7 bases, leaving 23 bases between them. Germline CDR1 reads SNHLY; CDR2 reads FYNNEI. The chain's CDR3 is CASSESGRPIPWGTQYF. The CDR3 DNA sequence: TGTGCCAGCAGTGAAAGTGGCAGGCCAATCCCCTGGGGGACCCAGTACTTC.

The CDR3 region has the DNA TGTGCCAGCAGCCGAGACAGGACCCATGGCTACACCTTC. This encodes CASSRDRTHGYTF. The chain recombines TRBV3-1 with TRBJ1-2; weak D call: TRBD1 (6 bases). This CDR3 is built from 13 residues. V was shortened by 4 bases and J by 6 bases, with 12 bases between the two germline ends. Germline V gene lookup returns CDR1 LGHDT and CDR2 YNNKEL (reference sequence).

The chain uses TRBV7-2 and TRBJ2-3; 7 nucleotides align to TRBD2. The CDR3 runs to 18 residues. V was clipped by 5 bases and J by 0 bases; unmatched bases: 14. The germline V gene encodes CDR1 SGHTA and CDR2 FQGNSA. The CDR3 here is CASSLGRGGSHSTDTQYF. CDR3 sequence (DNA): TGTGCCAGCAGCCTCGGGCGAGGCGGGAGCCATAGCACAGATACGCAGTATTTT.

The V call is TRBV12-3 or TRBV12-4, the J call TRBJ2-7; tentatively, D is TRBD2 (5 bases). This CDR3 spans 14 amino acids. The germline V and J ends were trimmed by 3 bases and 4 bases, with 13 bases remaining between them. The chain's CDR3 is CASSFVGSGYEQYF. The CDR3 DNA is TGTGCCAGCAGTTTTGTCGGGTCGGGGTACGAGCAGTACTTC.